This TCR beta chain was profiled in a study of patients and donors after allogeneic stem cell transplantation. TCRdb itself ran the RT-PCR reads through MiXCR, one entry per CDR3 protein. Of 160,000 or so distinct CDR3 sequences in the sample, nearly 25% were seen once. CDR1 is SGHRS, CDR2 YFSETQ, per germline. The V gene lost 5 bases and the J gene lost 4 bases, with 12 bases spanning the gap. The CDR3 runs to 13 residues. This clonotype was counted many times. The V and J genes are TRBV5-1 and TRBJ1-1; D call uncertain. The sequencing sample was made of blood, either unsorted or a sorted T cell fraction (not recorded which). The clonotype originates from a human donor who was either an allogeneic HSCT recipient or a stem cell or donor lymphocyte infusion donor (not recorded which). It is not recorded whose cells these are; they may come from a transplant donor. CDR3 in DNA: TGCGCCAGCAGTCTCACGCCCGGCACTGAAGCTTTCTTT. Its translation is CASSLTPGTEAFF.